This entry features one TCR beta chain sequence. The data were obtained in a study of blood T cell repertoires in COVID-19. About the study: The United States, Italy and Spain supplied acute and convalescent COVID-19 samples. Sources were T cells, B-cell-depleted T cells, or PBMCs; the material itself was cDNA or gDNA.

Germline assignment: CDR1 LNHDA and CDR2 SQIVND (reference sequence). V lost 3 bases to trimming and J lost 0 bases; unmatched junction nucleotides: 1. The CDR3 runs 14 residues. Source study methods: It was from reference gene primer amplification that nucleated cell counts were estimated. TCRdb keeps only in-frame clones here, not all; method: immunoSEQ multiplex PCR. V and J calls and clone size are those listed in that table; D and trimming were worked out from the DNA. Here the sample spans about 240,000 clones, 84% being singletons. The TCR was taken from a man aged 45-65 years with acute or convalescent COVID-19. Sample: peripheral blood. This sequence joins TRBV19 and TRBJ2-7; 8 nucleotides align to TRBD2. The CDR3 loop is CASSMSGSSYEQYF. CDR3 nucleotides: TGTGCCAGTAGTATGAGCGGGAGCTCCTACGAGCAGTACTTC.